The 9 T cell receptor beta chains reported below all come from one sample, sequenced in a study of blood T cell repertoires in COVID-19 (dated by TCRdb to 2018 to 2021). The library was prepared using the immunoSEQ multiplex PCR assay. TCRdb mirrors the immuneACCESS table, restricted to in-frame sequences. Some clones are absent from its copies; in checked studies, under half trace to an unresolved V gene, and the reason for the others is unknown. This sample is represented by about 230,000 clones; 86% of them were singletons. The top ten clonotypes cover around a tenth of the sample. Sequencing input: peripheral blood. The receptors come from a man in his fifties with COVID-19, enrolled during active disease.

This clone occurred once. The CDR3 loop reads CASSLREDEQYF. CDR3 coding DNA: TGTGCCAGCAGCCTCCGCGAGGACGAGCAGTACTTC. J is TRBJ2-7 and V is TRBV12-3 or TRBV12-4; D unresolved. Trimming pared 6 bases from V and 5 bases from J, leaving 11 bases between. This CDR3 is 12 amino acids long.

This rearrangement joins TRBV9 to TRBJ2-7; the D gene is possibly TRBD2 (5 bases). The length of the CDR3 is 14 residues. Trimming removed 4 bases from V and 0 bases from J, with 11 bases in between. Germline-derived CDR1 and CDR2 are SGDLS and YYNGEE. The CDR3 DNA is TGTGCCAGCAGCTTTACGGGAAGCTCCTACGAGCAGTACTTC. Its protein product is CASSFTGSSYEQYF.

The J gene is TRBJ2-2, the V gene TRBV3-1 (or the pseudogene TRBV3-2); TRBD2 might be the D (6 bases). The CDR3 is 15 residues long. Germline CDR1 reads LGHDT; CDR2 reads YNNKEL (reference sequence). The V gene lost 5 bases and the J gene lost 4 bases, with 14 bases spanning the gap. The CDR3 DNA follows: TGTGCCAGCAGCTTAAGTAGCGGATCCACCGGGGAGCTGTTTTTT. As protein: CASSLSSGSTGELFF.

The chain carries TRBV30 and TRBJ1-2; D might be TRBD1 (5 bases). CDR3 size: 14 residues. In germline, CDR1 is GTSNPN, CDR2 SVGIG (reference sequence). Trimming removed 1 base from V and 1 base from J, with 10 bases in between. CDR3 loop: CAWSETAFNYGYTF. Written as DNA, the CDR3 is TGTGCCTGGAGTGAGACAGCTTTTAACTATGGCTACACCTTC.

The V and J genes are TRBV6-1 and TRBJ1-2, with unresolved D. Per germline, CDR1 MNHNS and CDR2 SASEGT. This CDR3 is 14 amino acids long. The V gene lost 1 base and the J gene lost 8 bases, with 14 bases spanning the gap. The DNA of the CDR3 is TGTGCCAGCAGTGAAGAGGTAGCAAAAAGGGGCTACACCTTC. Amino acids: CASSEEVAKRGYTF.

The chain carries TRBV19 and TRBJ1-1, with 7 bases matching TRBD1. Germline V gene data show CDR1 as LNHDA and CDR2 as SQIVND (reference sequence). V shed 7 bases, J shed 4 bases, and the junction held 6 bases outside the gene matches. CDR3 length: 13 residues. The DNA for the CDR3 is TGTGCCAGTACCCCGGGGACAGCCACTGAAGCTTTCTTT. Translating it yields CASTPGTATEAFF.

The genes are TRBV28 and TRBJ1-3; 8 nucleotides align to TRBD1. The V gene's germline CDR1 is MDHEN and CDR2 SYDVKM. The CDR3 has 14 amino acids. Trimming took 4 bases from V and 7 from J; bases not matched to a gene: 6. CDR3 protein: CASSSVGQGNTIYF. Written as DNA, the CDR3 is TGTGCCAGCAGTTCCGTTGGACAGGGCAACACCATATATTTT.

The chain has TRBV3-1 (or the pseudogene TRBV3-2) and TRBJ1-3; D unclear. The V end lost 6 bases, the J end lost 6 bases, and 15 bases lay between the germline ends. The CDR3 is 14 amino acids. Germline V gene sequence: CDR1 LGHDT, CDR2 YNNKEL (reference sequence). The CDR3 region has the DNA TGTGCCAGCAGGTCGACGGGGAGAGAAAACACCATATATTTT. It specifies CASRSTGRENTIYF.

This rearrangement joins TRBV6-6 to TRBJ1-1, with a tentative D call TRBD1 (5 bases). This CDR3 contains 15 residues. V was shortened by 0 bases and J by 1 base, with 9 bases between the two germline ends. Germline assignment: CDR1 MNHNY and CDR2 SVGAGI (reference sequence). CDR3 bases: TGTGCCAGCAGTTACTCGTTTGGGGCGAACACTGAAGCTTTCTTT. Translation: CASSYSFGANTEAFF.